The 18 T cell receptor beta chains below come from one sample, sequenced in a study of molecular identifiers for immune sequencing clone quantification. One entry per CDR3 protein results from TCRdb running MiXCR on the PCR reads. The sample lists around 8,600 distinct CDR3 sequences, 13% to 15% occurring once. The sequenced sample was naive CD8+ T cells from blood, with Jurkat cell RNA spiked in. Regarding subset: FACS-sorted CD8+CD4-CCR7+CD45RA+ naive T cells. All receptors derive from a human donor in good health. Some libraries in this study had Jurkat cell RNA spiked in.

By its share, this clonotype is medium-sized. V gene TRBV6-6 combines with J gene TRBJ2-4; tentatively, D is TRBD2 (6 bases). CDR1 is MNHNY and CDR2 is SVGAGI in the germline V gene (reference sequence). Trimming took off 0 bases at V and 0 bases at J, with 6 bases between the two ends. The CDR3 sequence is 15 residues long. CDR3: CASSYSSGAKNIQYF. CDR3 bases: TGTGCCAGCAGTTACTCTAGCGGAGCCAAAAACATTCAGTACTTC.

In its sample, this clonotype was seen many times. V usage is TRBV12-3 or TRBV12-4 and J usage is TRBJ1-4, with D hard to call. V dropped 3 bases and J dropped 0 bases, with 11 bases sitting between them. This CDR3 is 16 amino acids long. CDR3 sequence reads: CASSFLGLSTNEKLFF. CDR3 coding DNA: TGTGCCAGCAGTTTTTTAGGGTTGTCAACTAATGAAAAACTGTTTTTT.

This clonotype is labeled as medium-sized. The chain combines TRBV6-6 with TRBJ2-3; the match to TRBD2 covers 9 bases. The germline CDR1 and CDR2 sequences are MNHNY and SVGAGI (reference sequence). V gave up 2 bases and J gave up 0 bases; unmatched junction bases: 9. The CDR3 consists of 18 residues. CDR3: CASSYRRGGQGSTDTQYF. The CDR3 bases are TGTGCCAGCAGTTACAGGCGGGGGGGCCAAGGGAGCACAGATACGCAGTATTTT.

This clonotype was observed a few times. The chain recombines TRBV27 with TRBJ1-2, with D perhaps matching TRBD1 (6 bases). V shed 5 bases and J shed 8 bases, with 18 bases lying between them. Germline CDR1 reads MNHEY; CDR2 reads SMNVEV (reference sequence). This CDR3 contains 14 residues. The CDR3 protein is CASSITTGTGGYTF. The CDR3 DNA follows: TGTGCCAGCAGTATCACGACAGGAACCGGAGGCTACACCTTC.

In this sample, this clonotype is medium-sized. This chain connects TRBV7-9 to TRBJ2-7; 8 nucleotides line up with TRBD1. Per germline, CDR1 SEHNR and CDR2 FQNEAQ (reference sequence). The length of the CDR3 is 12 residues. J was trimmed by 7 bases and V by 7 bases; bases with no gene match: 6. This chain's CDR3 is CASIQGAGEQYF. DNA of the CDR3: TGTGCCAGCATCCAGGGGGCGGGTGAGCAGTACTTC.

In this sample, this clonotype is medium-sized (0.01 to 0.1%). The chain carries TRBV9 and TRBJ2-5; D may match TRBD1 or TRBD2 (5 bases each). Germline CDR1 is SGDLS and CDR2 is YYNGEE. The CDR3 sequence is 16 residues long. V was cut by 4 bases and J by 4 bases, with 20 bases left in between. The CDR3 nucleotides read TGTGCCAGCAGCCCTTTACTCGGGGCGGCTGCAGAGACCCAGTACTTC. Translating gives CASSPLLGAAAETQYF.

Ten or more counts support this clonotype. CDR3: CASSPRIAGGHQETQYF. CDR3 nucleotide sequence: TGTGCCAGCAGCCCGAGAATAGCGGGAGGTCACCAAGAGACCCAGTACTTC. The chain carries TRBV7-9 and TRBJ2-5, with TRBD2 matching 10 bases. The germline V gene encodes CDR1 SEHNR and CDR2 FQNEAQ (reference sequence). There are 17 residues in the CDR3. With 5 bases clipped from V and 0 bases from J, the junction kept 9 bases outside the gene matches.

This clonotype was recorded many times. This chain links TRBV6-5 with TRBJ2-1; the D call may be TRBD1 or TRBD2 (6 bases each). CDR1 and CDR2 from the germline V gene are MNHEY and SVGAGI. This CDR3 has 15 amino acids. The V and J ends lost 5 bases and 6 bases respectively, with 17 bases between them. CDR3 loop: CASSPTRGVFNEQFF. CDR3 sequence (DNA): TGTGCCAGCAGTCCGACTAGGGGGGTTTTCAATGAGCAGTTCTTC.

There are many counts of this clonotype. The chain joins TRBV24-1 to TRBJ2-2, with 8 bases fitting TRBD1. The V gene's germline CDR1 is KGHDR and CDR2 SFDVKD. This CDR3 spans 16 amino acids. After removal of 5 bases from V and 0 bases from J, the junction contained 4 bases not matched to a gene. The CDR3 protein is CATSGPGGANTGELFF. Here the CDR3 DNA reads TGTGCCACCAGTGGGCCAGGGGGCGCGAACACCGGGGAGCTGTTTTTT.

This clonotype is judged medium-sized. V and J are TRBV7-2 and TRBJ2-3, with 7 bases identical to TRBD2. The CDR3 runs to 16 residues. Germline CDR1 SGHTA, CDR2 FQGNSA. Unmatched junction bases numbered 6, after V lost 1 base and J lost 2 bases. The CDR3, as DNA: TGTGCCAGCAGCTTAGTCCCTAGCGGAGCCACAGATACGCAGTATTTT. It translates to CASSLVPSGATDTQYF.

Comments on this clonotype: A much larger clone differs by one base, so this may be a read error. The V and J genes are TRBV7-9 and TRBJ2-1, with 10 bases fitting TRBD2. The CDR3 is 16 amino acids. The J segment lost 6 bases and the V segment lost 7 bases, leaving 12 bases of the junction unmatched. In germline, CDR1 is SEHNR, CDR2 FQNEAQ (reference sequence). CDR3 sequence reads: CASNQRGERGGNEQFF. The CDR3 region has the DNA TGTGCCAGCAACCAGCGGGGCGAGCGGGGGGGCAATGAGCAGTTCTTC.

There are a few counts of this clonotype. The chain carries TRBV7-3 and TRBJ2-1; 7 bases fit TRBD1. Germline V gives CDR1 SGHTA, CDR2 FQGTGA. The CDR3 is 13 amino acids. Losses at the gene ends were 3 bases for V and 5 bases for J; bases not matched to a gene: 1. The CDR3 bases are TGTGCCAGCAGCTTGACAGGGAACAATGAGCAGTTCTTC. It is translated as CASSLTGNNEQFF.

J is TRBJ2-7 and V is TRBV28; 9 nucleotides line up with TRBD1. The CDR3 extends over 14 amino acids. The germline V gene encodes CDR1 MDHEN and CDR2 SYDVKM. Trimming at V came to 6 bases and at J to 5 bases, leaving 8 bases not matched to a gene. CDR3 sequence reads: CASSQTGTGNEQYF. CDR3 DNA sequence: TGTGCCAGCAGCCAGACCGGGACAGGGAACGAGCAGTACTTC.

This clonotype is judged medium-sized. V and J are TRBV7-8 and TRBJ1-5; tentatively, D is TRBD1 (5 bases). The germline V gene encodes CDR1 SGHVS and CDR2 FQNEAQ. The CDR3 has 15 residues. The germline V and J ends were trimmed by 0 bases and 4 bases, with 10 bases remaining between them. CDR3 in amino acids: CASSLADGGNQPQHF. For the CDR3, the DNA is TGTGCCAGCAGCTTAGCGGACGGGGGGAATCAGCCCCAGCATTTT.

Sample share makes this clonotype medium-sized (0.01 to 0.1%). The genes are TRBV15 and TRBJ1-1; no clear D. There are 12 residues in the CDR3. V dropped 8 bases and J dropped 7 bases, with 14 bases sitting between them. The V gene's germline CDR1 is LNHNV and CDR2 YYDKDF (reference sequence). Here the CDR3 DNA reads TGTGCCACCGGCCCCGGAGGGAGTGAAGCTTTCTTT. As protein: CATGPGGSEAFF.

This clonotype was seen at least ten times. The chain has TRBV4-1 and TRBJ2-1; 9 positions agree with TRBD1. The CDR3 totals 15 residues. V lost 5 bases, J lost 8 bases, and 10 bases stayed unmatched. Germline V gene data show CDR1 as MGHRA and CDR2 as YSYEKL. The CDR3 nucleotides are TGCGCCAGCAGCTACCGGGACAGGGATTTCGATGAGCAGTTCTTC. This encodes CASSYRDRDFDEQFF.

This clonotype was recorded a few times. This may come from a read error, since a much larger clone is one base off. V gene TRBV6-2 or TRBV6-3 combines with J gene TRBJ2-7; D not certain. Germline CDR1 reads MNHEY; CDR2 reads SVGEGT. CDR3 length: 12 amino acids. Deletions cut 2 bases from V and 2 bases from J, with 4 bases between. The CDR3, as DNA: TGTGCCAGCAGTTACGTGGCCTACGAGCAGTACTTC. Translating gives CASSYVAYEQYF.

This clonotype is termed medium-sized. The rearrangement joins TRBV4-3 to TRBJ2-3; 12 bases are a match to TRBD2. This CDR3 contains 17 residues. V gave up 0 bases and J gave up 5 bases; unmatched junction bases: 6. The germline CDR1 and CDR2 sequences are LGHNA and YSLEER. The CDR3 nucleotides are TGCGCCAGCAGCCAAGATTCTAGCGGGAGGGCCCAAGATACGCAGTATTTT. Protein: CASSQDSSGRAQDTQYF.